The sequence of this TCR beta chain was determined in a study of T cell responses to AZD1222 COVID-19 vaccine. Study-level findings and limits: Nearly half of spike-specific TCRs reportedly target variant regions that are unmutated in the B.1.351 and B.1.1.7 variants. Of the AZD1222 recipients, only 5 or 6 were seropositive at baseline. It was only after the peak T cell response that any repertoires were sampled.

The table came from immunoSEQ multiplex PCR; TCRdb's copy has only in-frame clones and leaves some out. The sample shows about 89,000 clones, more than 70% of them seen only once. The V end was cut by 0 bases, the J end by 3 bases, with 3 bases between. Germline CDR1 and CDR2: MGHRA and YSYEKL. CDR3 length: 12 amino acids. Comments on this clone: The antigen remains undetermined.

V gene TRBV4-1 combines with J gene TRBJ2-7, with D unresolved. The sample here was peripheral blood, taken 28 days after the second AZD1222 dose. This receptor was identified in an adult who received the AZD1222 COVID-19 vaccine. This CDR3 reads CASSQDLYEQYF. The CDR3 nucleotides read TGCGCCAGCAGCCAAGACCTCTACGAGCAGTACTTC.